Listed here are 3 T cell receptor beta chains from one sample, sequenced in a study of shared clonotypes between healthy human individuals. Naive CD8 populations comprised CD45RO-negative cells positively selected for CCR7, excluding terminally differentiated effector memory CD45RA+ cells. Profiling relied on immunoSEQ multiplex PCR, and the TCRdb table lists in-frame clones only, not all of them. Among about 1.9 million clones listed, around 95% were seen once. Sequencing input: naive CD8+ T cells from PBMCs. The receptors shown here come from a young man in good health. Some clones in this sample may be carry-over from other donors' samples.

The gene calls are TRBV19 and TRBJ1-5, with 7 nucleotides matching TRBD1. Germline V CDR1 and CDR2: LNHDA, SQIVND (reference sequence). Losses at the gene ends were 1 base for V and 5 bases for J; bases not matched to a gene: 5. The CDR3 totals 15 residues. This CDR3 is CASSIGGTVYQPQHF. CDR3 nucleotide sequence: TGTGCCAGTAGTATAGGGGGGACAGTGTATCAGCCCCAGCATTTT.

CDR3 amino acids: CASSGDAGTWEPQHF. CDR3 DNA sequence: TGTGCCAGTAGCGGGGATGCCGGGACATGGGAGCCCCAGCATTTT. The chain combines TRBV19 with TRBJ1-5, with D perhaps TRBD1 (6 bases). Trimming left V 6 bases short and J 8 bases short, with 20 bases between. In germline, CDR1 is LNHDA, CDR2 SQIVND (reference sequence). The CDR3 loop spans 15 amino acids. Complete variable domain (other parts from reference TRBV19 and TRBJ1-5): DGGITQSPKYLFRKEGQNVTLSCEQNLNHDAMYWYRQDPGQGLRLIYYSQIVNDFQKGDIAEGYSVSREKKESFPLTVTSAQKNPTAFYLCASSGDAGTWEPQHFGDGTRLSIL.

The gene calls are TRBV6-5 and TRBJ2-7; no clear D. The V end was cut by 0 bases, the J end by 3 bases, with 9 bases between. This CDR3 spans 14 amino acids. Germline assignment: CDR1 MNHEY and CDR2 SVGAGI. CDR3 sequence: CASSYSRTHYEQYF. The CDR3 nucleotides read TGTGCCAGCAGTTACTCTCGGACGCACTACGAGCAGTACTTC.